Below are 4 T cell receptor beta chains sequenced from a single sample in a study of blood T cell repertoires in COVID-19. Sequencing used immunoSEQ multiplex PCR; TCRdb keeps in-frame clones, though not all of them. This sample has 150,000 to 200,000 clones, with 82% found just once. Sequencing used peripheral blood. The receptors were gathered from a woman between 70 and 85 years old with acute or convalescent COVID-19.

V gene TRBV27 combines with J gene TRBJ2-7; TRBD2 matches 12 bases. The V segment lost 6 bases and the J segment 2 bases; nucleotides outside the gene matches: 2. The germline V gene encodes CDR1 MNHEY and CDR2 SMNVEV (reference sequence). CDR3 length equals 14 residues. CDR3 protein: CASSLAGGAYEQYF. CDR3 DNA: TGTGCCAGCAGCCTAGCGGGAGGGGCCTACGAGCAGTACTTC.

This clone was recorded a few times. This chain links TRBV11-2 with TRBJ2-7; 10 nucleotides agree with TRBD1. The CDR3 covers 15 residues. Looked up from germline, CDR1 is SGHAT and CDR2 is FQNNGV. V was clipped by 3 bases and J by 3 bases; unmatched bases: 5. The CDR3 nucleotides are TGTGCCAGCAGCTTGGGGGGGACAGGGGTCTACGAGCAGTACTTC. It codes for CASSLGGTGVYEQYF.

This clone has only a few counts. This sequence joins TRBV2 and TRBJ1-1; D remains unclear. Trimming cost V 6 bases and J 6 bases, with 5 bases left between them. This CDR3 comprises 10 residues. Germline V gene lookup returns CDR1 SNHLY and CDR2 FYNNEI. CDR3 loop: CASRGAEAFF. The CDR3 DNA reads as TGTGCCAGCAGGGGAGCTGAAGCTTTCTTT.

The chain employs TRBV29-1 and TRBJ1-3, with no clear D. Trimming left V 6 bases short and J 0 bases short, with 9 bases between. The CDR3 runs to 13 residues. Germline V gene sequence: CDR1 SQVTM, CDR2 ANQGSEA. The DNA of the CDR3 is TGCAGCGTGGAGGATGACTCTGGAAACACCATATATTTT. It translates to CSVEDDSGNTIYF.